This TCR beta chain comes out of a study of regulatory T cells in long-lasting Graves disease. Study-wide results and limits: There were preferences for TRBV28, TRBJ1-2 and TRBJ2-5 in persistent disease. Persistent patients had a count of shared public clonotypes (over 2,500) that exceeded that of new patients (approximately 920).

Trimming pared 4 bases from V and 5 bases from J, leaving 18 bases between. The length of the CDR3 is 15 residues. CDR1 and CDR2 (germline): SGDLS, YYNGEE. The authors built TCR beta libraries using iRepertoire HTBI primers and Arm-PCR of CDR3 regions. Original processing methods: Identification yielded around 64 TRBV and over eleven TRBJ segments across samples. MiXCR, run by TCRdb on the multiplex PCR reads, gives a single entry per CDR3 protein. For this entry, the V and J calls and clone size follow TCRdb and not the study's own pipeline. Of 700,000 or so distinct CDR3 sequences in the sample, around 32% were seen once. This clonotype turned up a few times. Its antigen is currently unknown. Noted time point: persistent/refractory GD, antithyroid drugs over 5 years with positive TRAb. From RNA extracted from PBMCs, the TCR library was made. The authors diagnosed Graves' disease using American Thyroid Association guidelines.

This sequence originates from a female donor with Graves disease. The source material was peripheral blood mononuclear cells (PBMCs), sampled when the disease was refractory, from a patient treated with antithyroid drugs. The J gene is TRBJ2-5, the V gene TRBV9; the D gene is possibly TRBD1 (5 bases). CDR3 amino acids: CASSTRQGSRETQYF. The DNA for the CDR3 is TGTGCCAGCAGCACCCGTCAGGGATCCAGGGAGACCCAGTACTTC.